Following are 9 T cell receptor beta chains from one sample sequenced in a study of blood T cells in healthy people across ages. A second roughly 6 to 11 cycle PCR used barcoded and J-beta primers. TCRdb re-called the 5' RACE reads with MiXCR, one entry per CDR3 protein. The sample records some 1.7 million distinct CDR3 sequences, roughly 28% being singletons. Input material: blood. These receptors all stem from a woman younger than 45 in good health.

This clonotype occurred a few times. An end of the junction differs from the germline gene, which may be a read error. The chain combines TRBV7-3 with TRBJ1-1; D not certain. This CDR3 is 13 amino acids long. Germline V CDR1 and CDR2: SGHTA, FQGTGA. The CDR3 here is CASSLTVNTESFF. The CDR3, as DNA: TGTGCCAGCAGCTTGACGGTGAACACTGAATCTTTCTTT.

The rearrangement joins TRBV18 to TRBJ2-5, with D perhaps assigned TRBD1 or TRBD2 (5 bases each). CDR1 and CDR2 (germline): KGHSH, LQKENI. The V and J ends lost 5 bases and 3 bases respectively, with 16 bases between them. The length of the CDR3 is 15 residues. The CDR3 DNA is TGTGCCAGCTCAACTTACCGGGGCGAAGAAGAGACCCAGTACTTC. Protein: CASSTYRGEEETQYF.

V is TRBV5-1 and J is TRBJ2-7; no reliable D call. The CDR3 is 16 residues long. Germline V lookup: CDR1 SGHRS, CDR2 YFSETQ. V was cut by 6 bases and J by 3 bases, with 22 bases left in between. The CDR3 protein is CASTHTPGRPFYEQYF. The CDR3 DNA reads TGCGCCAGCACCCATACCCCGGGCCGACCATTCTACGAGCAGTACTTC.

This clonotype appeared a few times. The chain is built from TRBV4-3 and TRBJ2-1, with 8 bases that match TRBD2. The CDR3 contains 15 residues. CDR1 LGHNA and CDR2 YSLEER come from the germline V gene. V dropped 4 bases and J dropped 9; count of bases not matched to a gene: 11. The CDR3: CASSPASGRGGEQFF. The CDR3 nucleotides read TGCGCCAGCAGCCCGGCGAGCGGGAGAGGGGGTGAGCAGTTCTTC.

This clonotype turned up a few times. This chain joins TRBV20-1 and TRBJ1-2; D is possibly TRBD1 (6 bases). CDR1 DFQATT and CDR2 SNEGSKA come from the germline V gene (reference sequence). There are 13 residues in the CDR3. The CDR3 here is CSPGGGANYGYTF. CDR3 coding DNA: TGCAGCCCTGGGGGCGGAGCTAACTATGGCTACACCTTC.

This clonotype was seen only a few times. The chain combines TRBV12-3 or TRBV12-4 with TRBJ1-2; 7 bases fit TRBD1. The CDR3 has 15 residues. J gave up 4 bases and V 2 bases, and 7 bases lay outside the gene matches. CDR3 nucleotides: TGTGCCAGCAGTTTACATCAGGGGGGATTCTATGGCTACACCTTC. Its translation is CASSLHQGGFYGYTF.

This chain connects TRBV3-1 to TRBJ2-7; 9 nucleotides line up with TRBD2. This CDR3 comprises 16 residues. J lost 5 bases, V lost 3 bases, and 11 bases had no gene match. In germline, CDR1 is LGHDT, CDR2 YNNKEL (reference sequence). The CDR3, as DNA: TGTGCCAGCAGCCACGCGGGCGGGACTAGCTTCAACGAGCAGTACTTC. This translates into CASSHAGGTSFNEQYF.

This clonotype has at least ten counts. This chain joins TRBV12-3 or TRBV12-4 and TRBJ1-5; D unresolved. V lost 6 bases to trimming and J lost 4 bases, with 10 bases between them. The CDR3 totals 13 residues. This CDR3 is CASSMTGNQPQHF. CDR3 sequence (DNA): TGTGCCAGCAGCATGACGGGTAATCAGCCCCAGCATTTT.

Only a few counts were recorded for this clonotype. The chain carries TRBV5-1 and TRBJ2-2, with 10 bases aligning to TRBD1. Germline CDR1 is SGHRS and CDR2 is YFSETQ. With 0 bases clipped from V and 5 bases from J, the junction kept 10 bases outside the gene matches. The CDR3 consists of 18 residues. As DNA, the CDR3 is TGCGCCAGCAGCTTGGGCGATTGGACAGGGGGACGTACCGGGGAGCTGTTTTTT. It is translated as CASSLGDWTGGRTGELFF.